This T cell receptor (beta chain) was identified in a study of control samples from healthy donors and cancer patients. TCRdb keeps only in-frame clones here, not all; method: immunoSEQ multiplex PCR. The table records 160,000 or so clones, approximately 94% of them present only once. V was pared by 4 bases and J by 3 bases, with 8 bases between. The CDR3 has 12 amino acids. Germline V CDR1 and CDR2: SGHDT, YYEEEE. This sequence originates from a woman between 35 and 50 years old in good health. The V gene is TRBV5-6, the J gene TRBJ2-7; TRBD1 is a possible D gene (6 bases). The sequencing sample was made of blood. As DNA, the CDR3 is TGTGCCAGCAGCCAGGACAGCTACGAGCAGTACTTC. It is translated as CASSQDSYEQYF.